Presented here are 24 T cell receptor beta chains from one specimen sequenced in a study of blood T cell repertoires in COVID-19. Sequencing used immunoSEQ multiplex PCR; TCRdb keeps in-frame clones, though not all of them. The table records 150,000 to 180,000 clones, 65% to 90% of them present only once. Sequencing was done on a sample of peripheral blood. The receptors originated from a woman in her 50s with acute or convalescent COVID-19.

The chain uses TRBV6-5 and TRBJ2-7; D call uncertain. CDR1 MNHEY and CDR2 SVGAGI come from the germline V gene. V dropped 6 bases and J dropped 0 bases, with 12 bases sitting between them. The CDR3 is made up of 14 amino acids. The CDR3 loop is CASRRLMGSYEQYF. Written as DNA, the CDR3 is TGTGCCAGCAGGCGACTGATGGGCTCCTACGAGCAGTACTTC.

This chain links TRBV9 with TRBJ2-5; maybe TRBD1 (5 bases). Germline assignment: CDR1 SGDLS and CDR2 YYNGEE. The CDR3 loop spans 15 amino acids. V was pared by 3 bases and J by 5 bases, with 17 bases between. In DNA form, the CDR3 reads TGTGCCAGCAGCGCCCACCAGGGTACGATGGAGACCCAGTACTTC. It codes for CASSAHQGTMETQYF.

This sequence joins TRBV3-1 (or the pseudogene TRBV3-2) and TRBJ2-7, with D maybe TRBD1 (6 bases). Deletions cut 1 base from V and 2 bases from J, with 12 bases between. Per germline, CDR1 LGHDT and CDR2 YNNKEL (reference sequence). This CDR3 spans 15 amino acids. The CDR3 here is CASSQGYGTPYEQYF. CDR3 coding DNA: TGTGCCAGCAGCCAAGGGTACGGGACACCCTACGAGCAGTACTTC.

The V call is TRBV6-5, the J call TRBJ2-7; 7 bases are a match to TRBD2. Germline CDR1 and CDR2: MNHEY and SVGAGI. Trimming at V came to 2 bases and at J to 0 bases, leaving 4 bases not matched to a gene. CDR3 length: 15 residues. The CDR3 sequence: CASSYGSGFSYEQYF. The CDR3 DNA is TGTGCCAGCAGTTACGGTAGCGGGTTCTCCTACGAGCAGTACTTC.

In this sample, this clone turned up once. The J gene is TRBJ2-7, the V gene TRBV14, with unresolved D. The CDR3 loop spans 14 amino acids. V was shortened by 1 base and J by 2 bases, with 9 bases between the two germline ends. The V gene's germline CDR1 is SGHDN and CDR2 FVKESK. The CDR3 loop is CASSQVYGTYEQYF. The DNA for the CDR3 is TGTGCCAGCAGCCAAGTGTACGGTACCTACGAGCAGTACTTC.

The chain carries TRBV28 and TRBJ2-5; tentative D call: TRBD1 (5 bases). The V gene's germline CDR1 is MDHEN and CDR2 SYDVKM. The CDR3 is 14 residues long. V dropped 2 bases and J dropped 7 bases, with 14 bases sitting between them. In DNA form, the CDR3 reads TGTGCCAGCAGTTTAAGGTCAGGGCCTGGGACCCAGTACTTC. As protein: CASSLRSGPGTQYF.

This rearrangement joins TRBV7-2 to TRBJ1-5; D possibly corresponds to TRBD1 (6 bases). Germline V gene data show CDR1 as SGHTA and CDR2 as FQGNSA. The CDR3 runs 16 residues. V dropped 5 bases and J dropped 0 bases, with 14 bases sitting between them. CDR3 coding DNA: TGTGCCAGCAGCCAGGGGCGGGGGGGTAGCAATCAGCCCCAGCATTTT. Translating it yields CASSQGRGGSNQPQHF.

V is TRBV5-1 and J is TRBJ2-2, with a tentative D call TRBD1 (6 bases). Germline V gene data show CDR1 as SGHRS and CDR2 as YFSETQ. The CDR3 is 15 residues long. V was cut by 2 bases and J by 4 bases, with 12 bases left in between. The CDR3: CASSLLQGSTGELFF. The DNA of the CDR3 is TGCGCCAGCAGCTTATTACAGGGATCCACCGGGGAGCTGTTTTTT.

The chain recombines TRBV4-2 with TRBJ1-2; 9 bases agree with TRBD1. CDR3 length: 15 amino acids. The trim removed 2 bases at V and 6 bases at J, leaving 7 bases unmatched. The germline V gene encodes CDR1 LGHNA and CDR2 YNFKEQ. CDR3 bases: TGTGCCAGCAGCCAACCCGGGACAGGGACCAATGGCTACACCTTC. Protein product: CASSQPGTGTNGYTF.

This clone appeared a few times. V and J are TRBV5-5 and TRBJ1-3, with D maybe TRBD1 (6 bases). The germline CDR1 and CDR2 sequences are SGHKS and YYEKEE (reference sequence). The V gene lost 6 bases and the J gene lost 2 bases, with 15 bases spanning the gap. The CDR3 extends over 15 amino acids. Here the CDR3 reads CASTYTQGAGNTIYF. The CDR3 DNA follows: TGTGCCAGCACCTACACACAGGGAGCTGGAAACACCATATATTTT. Full variable domain (outside the CDR3, taken from reference TRBV5-5 and TRBJ1-3): DAGVTQSPTHLIKTRGQQVTLRCSPISGHKSVSWYQQVLGQGPQFIFQYYEKEERGRGNFPDRFSARQFPNYSSELNVNALLLGDSALYLCASTYTQGAGNTIYFGEGSWLTVV.

V gene TRBV14 combines with J gene TRBJ2-2; D ambiguous. Germline V gene data show CDR1 as SGHDN and CDR2 as FVKESK. This CDR3 region has 13 residues. The V and J ends lost 1 base and 6 bases respectively, with 6 bases between them. Here the CDR3 reads CASSQVPAGELFF. The CDR3 region has the DNA TGTGCCAGCAGCCAAGTACCAGCCGGGGAGCTGTTTTTT.

The rearrangement joins TRBV27 to TRBJ1-5; maybe TRBD1 (5 bases). This CDR3 is built from 14 residues. The V gene's germline CDR1 is MNHEY and CDR2 SMNVEV (reference sequence). Trimming took off 3 bases at V and 2 bases at J, with 8 bases between the two ends. The CDR3 reads CASSFRAGNQPQHF. The CDR3 DNA sequence: TGTGCCAGCAGTTTCAGGGCTGGCAATCAGCCCCAGCATTTT.

The genes are TRBV20-1 and TRBJ2-7; 11 bases fit TRBD1. Germline V gene lookup returns CDR1 DFQATT and CDR2 SNEGSKA (reference sequence). Trimming at V came to 3 bases and at J to 6 bases, leaving 7 bases not matched to a gene. CDR3 length equals 14 residues. This CDR3 is CSASGGQGVTEQYF. The CDR3 region has the DNA TGCAGTGCTAGTGGGGGACAGGGGGTGACCGAGCAGTACTTC.

The V gene is TRBV7-3, the J gene TRBJ2-3; 10 bases match TRBD1. The CDR3 loop spans 15 amino acids. With 5 bases clipped from V and 2 bases from J, the junction kept 4 bases outside the gene matches. Germline assignment: CDR1 SGHTA and CDR2 FQGTGA. The CDR3 sequence is CASSPGQGTTDTQYF. In DNA, the CDR3 is TGTGCCAGCAGCCCGGGACAGGGGACCACAGATACGCAGTATTTT.

This chain uses TRBV4-2 with TRBJ1-2; 8 bases agree with TRBD1. Germline V gene lookup returns CDR1 LGHNA and CDR2 YNFKEQ. The CDR3 spans 16 residues. Losses at the gene ends were 1 base for V and 7 bases for J; bases not matched to a gene: 11. The CDR3 sequence: CASSQVDRGLPGGYTF. The CDR3 bases are TGTGCCAGCAGCCAAGTCGACAGGGGCCTCCCGGGTGGCTACACCTTC.

This chain joins TRBV19 and TRBJ2-2; TRBD2 aligns across 16 bases. The CDR3 covers 18 residues. Trimming at V came to 5 bases and at J to 6 bases, leaving 9 bases not matched to a gene. Germline CDR1 reads LNHDA; CDR2 reads SQIVND (reference sequence). CDR3 in DNA: TGTGCCAGTAGTCCCTCCGGGACTAGCGGGAGGGGGGCCGGGGAGCTGTTTTTT. Its translation: CASSPSGTSGRGAGELFF.

The genes are TRBV20-1 and TRBJ1-6; TRBD1 agrees at 8 bases. V lost 3 bases, J lost 2 bases, and 9 bases stayed unmatched. Germline-derived CDR1 and CDR2 are DFQATT and SNEGSKA (reference sequence). The CDR3 sequence is 17 residues long. The CDR3 is CSASPTGAQTYNSPLHF. As DNA, the CDR3 is TGCAGTGCTAGTCCGACAGGGGCACAAACCTATAATTCACCCCTCCACTTT.

This rearrangement joins TRBV13 to TRBJ1-6; D is unclear. Trimming shortened V by 0 bases and J by 7 bases, and 7 bases separated the two germline ends. The germline CDR1 and CDR2 sequences are PRHDT and FYEKMQ (reference sequence). The CDR3 covers 14 residues. Written as DNA, the CDR3 is TGTGCCAGCAGCTTAGGGGGCTCGAATTCACCCCTCCACTTT. Translating it yields CASSLGGSNSPLHF.

This chain connects TRBV18 to TRBJ2-7; D may be TRBD2 (6 bases). V dropped 2 bases and J dropped 5 bases, with 16 bases sitting between them. Germline V gene sequence: CDR1 KGHSH, CDR2 LQKENI. The CDR3 consists of 15 residues. CDR3 DNA sequence: TGTGCCAGCTCACCAAATGGGGGGAAGGGTAACGAGCAGTACTTC. This sequence encodes CASSPNGGKGNEQYF.

This clone was recorded only once. The gene calls are TRBV29-1 and TRBJ2-2; D is perhaps TRBD1 (5 bases). Germline-derived CDR1 and CDR2 are SQVTM and ANQGSEA. The CDR3 sequence is 13 residues long. The V and J ends lost 5 bases and 4 bases respectively, with 11 bases between them. The CDR3 DNA is TGCAGCGTTTCCAGGGCTACCACCGGGGAGCTGTTTTTT. Its translation: CSVSRATTGELFF.

The chain links TRBV7-2 to TRBJ2-4; maybe TRBD2 (6 bases). The V end lost 5 bases, the J end lost 4 bases, and 18 bases lay between the germline ends. The germline gives CDR1 SGHTA, CDR2 FQGNSA. The length of the CDR3 is 16 residues. Here the CDR3 DNA reads TGTGCCAGCAGCGTTTTCCTCGGAGGGGCAAAAAACATTCAGTACTTC. Its translation is CASSVFLGGAKNIQYF.

This clone was detected only once. The V gene is TRBV15, the J gene TRBJ1-3; 7 bases line up with TRBD1. Germline loops: CDR1 LNHNV, CDR2 YYDKDF (reference sequence). Unmatched junction bases numbered 11, after V lost 6 bases and J lost 0 bases. The CDR3 runs to 17 residues. The CDR3: CATSSLRSGGSGNTIYF. The DNA of the CDR3 is TGTGCCACCAGTTCCCTAAGGTCAGGGGGCTCTGGAAACACCATATATTTT.

V usage is TRBV5-6 and J usage is TRBJ1-3, with D tentatively TRBD1 (5 bases). V dropped 7 bases and J dropped 3 bases, with 11 bases sitting between them. The CDR3 loop spans 13 amino acids. The germline V gene encodes CDR1 SGHDT and CDR2 YYEEEE. CDR3 DNA: TGTGCCAGCGGACGCGGGGGTGGAAACACCATATATTTT. Protein: CASGRGGGNTIYF.

The rearrangement links TRBV9 to TRBJ1-3; no reliable D call. The CDR3 length is 14 residues. From germline, CDR1 is SGDLS and CDR2 YYNGEE. The ends were cut back, 0 bases at V and 3 bases at J, with 7 bases in the middle. CDR3 amino acids: CASSVGGFGNTIYF. The CDR3 region has the DNA TGTGCCAGCAGCGTAGGCGGGTTTGGAAACACCATATATTTT.